This TCR beta chain was observed in a study of CD8 T cells in Susac syndrome. Points from the study as a whole: TCR sequencing and HLA analysis covered a relatively small number of individuals.

For this clonotype: No antigen is known for it.

High-throughput TCR beta sequencing covered peripheral CD8+ and CD4+ T cells. The TEMRA cells underwent FACS enrichment, while the CD8+ and CD4+ T cells underwent negative isolation. When the RNA was reverse transcribed, random hexamers were used with an input of 0.5 to 1 ug. TCRdb called the immunoSEQ multiplex PCR reads again in MiXCR, with one record for every CDR3 protein. Of some 150,000 distinct CDR3 sequences in the sample, about 93% are singletons; the top ten hold over 0.25%. V was trimmed by 6 bases and J by 3 bases, leaving 14 bases between them. Germline values: CDR1 DFQATT, CDR2 SNEGSKA (reference sequence). The CDR3 is 13 amino acids.

Sequences were obtained from CD8+ T cells from PBMCs. The chain links TRBV20-1 to TRBJ1-2, with TRBD1 as a possible D gene (6 bases). This clonotype was obtained from a human donor in good health. The CDR3 DNA follows: TGCAGTGCCACAGGGCTTCTCGACTATGGCTACACCTTC. Protein sequence: CSATGLLDYGYTF.